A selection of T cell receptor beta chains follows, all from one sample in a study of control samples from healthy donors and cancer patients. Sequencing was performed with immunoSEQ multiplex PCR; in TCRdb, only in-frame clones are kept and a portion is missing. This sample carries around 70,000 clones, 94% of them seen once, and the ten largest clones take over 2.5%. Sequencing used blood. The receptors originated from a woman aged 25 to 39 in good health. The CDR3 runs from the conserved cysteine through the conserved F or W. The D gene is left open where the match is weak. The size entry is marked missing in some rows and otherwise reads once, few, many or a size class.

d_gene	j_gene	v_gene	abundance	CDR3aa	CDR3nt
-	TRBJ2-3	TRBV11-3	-	CASRDPGTTSTDTQYF	TGTGCCAGTAGGGACCCCGGGACAACTAGCACAGATACGCAGTATTTT
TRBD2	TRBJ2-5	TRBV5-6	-	CASSPGGLAGEEETQYF	TGTGCCAGCAGCCCCGGTGGACTAGCGGGGGAGGAAGAGACCCAGTACTTC
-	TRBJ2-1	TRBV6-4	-	CASSDGRGMANEQFF	TGTGCCAGCAGTGACGGGAGGGGGATGGCGAATGAGCAGTTCTTC
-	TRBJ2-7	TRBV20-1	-	CSARSGHEQYF	TGCAGTGCTAGGAGTGGGCACGAGCAGTACTTC
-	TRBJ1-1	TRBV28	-	CASKGSTEAFF	TGTGCCAGCAAGGGGAGCACTGAAGCTTTCTTT
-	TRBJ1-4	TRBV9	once	CASKGNEKLFF	TGTGCCAGCAAGGGGAATGAAAAACTGTTTTTT
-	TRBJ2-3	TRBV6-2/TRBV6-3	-	CASSYPTDTQYF	TGTGCCAGCAGTTACCCAACAGATACGCAGTATTTT
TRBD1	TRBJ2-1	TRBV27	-	CASNPGTGGNEQFF	TGTGCCAGCAATCCCGGGACAGGGGGTAATGAGCAGTTCTTC
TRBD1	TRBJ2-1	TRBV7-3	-	CASSQGQSLYNEQFF	TGTGCCAGCAGCCAGGGACAGAGCCTCTACAATGAGCAGTTCTTC
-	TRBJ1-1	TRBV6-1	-	CASSEAGSPTEAFF	TGTGCCAGCAGTGAGGCAGGGTCTCCCACTGAAGCTTTCTTT
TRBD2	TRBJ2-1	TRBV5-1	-	CASSYGTSNEQFF	TGCGCCAGCAGTTACGGGACTAGCAATGAGCAGTTCTTC
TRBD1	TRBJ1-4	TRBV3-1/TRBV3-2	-	CASSLRGQINEKLFF	TGTGCCAGCAGCCTAAGGGGACAGATTAATGAAAAACTGTTTTTT
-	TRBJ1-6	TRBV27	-	CASSLIRSTSPLHF	TGTGCCAGCAGTTTAATCCGATCCACTTCACCCCTCCACTTT
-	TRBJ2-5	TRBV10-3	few	CAISGVLGGTQYF	TGTGCCATCAGTGGCGTGTTGGGTGGGACCCAGTACTTC
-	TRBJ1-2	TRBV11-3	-	CASSLTPGRRGYTF	TGTGCCAGCAGCTTAACCCCGGGACGGCGGGGCTACACCTTC
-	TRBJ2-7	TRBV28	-	CASWGGAISYEQYF	TGTGCCAGCTGGGGGGGGGCCATCTCCTACGAGCAGTACTTC
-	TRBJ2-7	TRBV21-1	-	CASSPGRVRSHEQYF	TGTGCCAGCAGCCCGGGTAGGGTAAGGTCCCACGAGCAGTACTTC
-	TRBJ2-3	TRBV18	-	CASSPSTRENTQYF	TGTGCCAGCTCACCTTCGACTAGGGAGAATACGCAGTATTTT
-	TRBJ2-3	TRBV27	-	CASSLVAASTDTQYF	TGTGCCAGCAGTTTAGTGGCGGCAAGCACAGATACGCAGTATTTT
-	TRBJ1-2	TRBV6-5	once	CASSYSAGAQDGYTF	TGTGCCAGCAGTTACTCGGCGGGGGCGCAAGATGGCTACACCTTC
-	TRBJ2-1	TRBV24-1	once	CATSQGSSYNEQFF	TGTGCCACCAGTCAGGGTAGCTCCTACAATGAGCAGTTCTTC
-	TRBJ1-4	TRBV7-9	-	CASSLAQLATNEKLFF	TGTGCCAGCAGCTTAGCTCAGCTTGCAACTAATGAAAAACTGTTTTTT
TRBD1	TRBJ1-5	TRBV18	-	CASSPNMDRGYNQPQHF	TGTGCCAGCTCACCGAACATGGACAGGGGTTACAATCAGCCCCAGCATTTT
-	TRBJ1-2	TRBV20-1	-	CSARSGSGYTF	TGCAGTGCTAGAAGCGGATCTGGCTACACCTTC
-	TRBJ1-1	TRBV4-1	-	CASSQADRLNTEAFF	TGCGCCAGCAGCCAAGCTGACAGGTTGAACACTGAAGCTTTCTTT
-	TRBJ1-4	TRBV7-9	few	CASSSVQGTNEKLFF	TGTGCCAGCAGTTCCGTACAGGGAACTAATGAAAAACTGTTTTTT
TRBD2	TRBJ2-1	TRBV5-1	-	CASSQPGLAGGYNEQFF	TGCGCCAGCAGCCAACCGGGACTAGCGGGGGGGTACAATGAGCAGTTCTTC
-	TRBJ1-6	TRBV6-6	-	CASSYVNSPLHF	TGTGCCAGCAGTTACGTAAATTCACCCCTCCACTTT
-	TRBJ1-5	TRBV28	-	CASSFSGAGGQPQHF	TGTGCCAGCAGTTTTTCTGGGGCGGGGGGTCAGCCCCAGCATTTT